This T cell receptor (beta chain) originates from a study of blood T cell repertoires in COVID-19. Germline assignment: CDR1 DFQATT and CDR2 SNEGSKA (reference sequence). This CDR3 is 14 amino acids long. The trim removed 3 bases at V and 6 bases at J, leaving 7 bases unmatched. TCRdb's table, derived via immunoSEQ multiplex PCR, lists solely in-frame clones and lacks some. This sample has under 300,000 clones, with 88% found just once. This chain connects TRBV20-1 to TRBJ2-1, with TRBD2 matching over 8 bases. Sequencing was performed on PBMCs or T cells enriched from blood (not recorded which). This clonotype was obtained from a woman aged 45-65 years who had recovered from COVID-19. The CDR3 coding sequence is TGCAGTGCTAGTCCCGGGAGGGGTCCCAATGAGCAGTTCTTC. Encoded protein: CSASPGRGPNEQFF.